This is a list of T cell receptor beta chains from one sample in a study of blood T cell repertoires in COVID-19. The protocol was immunoSEQ multiplex PCR, while the TCRdb copy is restricted to in-frame clones and leaves out a portion. The sample yields 200,000 to 250,000 clones, over 60% seen once. The sample consisted of peripheral blood. Receptors originate from an older woman with acute or convalescent COVID-19. The CDR3 runs from the conserved cysteine through the conserved F or W. Fields, in order: clone size, D gene, V gene, J gene, CDR3 DNA, CDR3 protein. D genes are given only for firm matches. Size values are once, few and many counts, or a class for expanded clones, and some rows have none.

>-|TRBD1|TRBV19|TRBJ1-5
TGTGCCAGTAGTACAACCGGGACAGGGTTCAATCAGCCCCAGCATTTT
CASSTTGTGFNQPQHF
>few|TRBD1|TRBV18|TRBJ1-2
TGTGCCAGCTCACTGGGACAGAACTATGGCTACACCTTC
CASSLGQNYGYTF
>few|TRBD2|TRBV20-1|TRBJ2-7
TGCAGTGCTCGTGGGGCTAGCGGAGCCTACGAGCAGTACTTC
CSARGASGAYEQYF
>-|-|TRBV3-1/TRBV3-2|TRBJ2-3
TGTGCCAGCAGGCTAGCAGATACGCAGTATTTT
CASRLADTQYF
>-|TRBD2|TRBV9|TRBJ2-1
TGTGCCAGCAGCGTACCCACTAGCGGGAGAACGATGGAAGACAATGAGCAGTTCTTC
CASSVPTSGRTMEDNEQFF
>once|-|TRBV5-3|TRBJ2-7
TGTGCCAGAAGCTTGAGTATGGGGCGGGGACGCTGCTACGAGCAGTACTTC
CARSLSMGRGRCYEQYF
>-|-|TRBV11-2|TRBJ2-2
TGTGCCAGCAGCCCGGGAGCGAACACCGGGGAGCTGTTTTTT
CASSPGANTGELFF
>-|-|TRBV29-1|TRBJ2-1
TGCAGCGTTGATGATGGGGGGTCCTACAATGAGCAGTTCTTC
CSVDDGGSYNEQFF
>-|-|TRBV21-1|TRBJ1-6
TGTGCCAGCAGCACAACTTCCAGGGGGCGAAAGAATTCACCCCTCCACTTT
CASSTTSRGRKNSPLHF
>-|TRBD2|TRBV2|TRBJ2-2
TGTGCCAGCAGTGTAGGGCGGGAGGCTACCGGGGAGCTGTTTTTT
CASSVGREATGELFF
>-|-|TRBV28|TRBJ1-6
TGTGCCAGCAGTTTCGGGGGAGATCGGAGAATTTCACCCCTCCACTTT
CASSFGGDRRISPLHF
>once|-|TRBV5-1|TRBJ2-7
TGCGCCAGCAGTCTAGACCTCGGGGTCTACGAGCAGTACTTC
CASSLDLGVYEQYF
>-|TRBD1|TRBV5-1|TRBJ2-1
TGCGCCAGCAGACCGGGACAGGGTTGGAATGAGCAGTTCTTC
CASRPGQGWNEQFF
>-|TRBD1|TRBV29-1|TRBJ2-7
TGCAGCGTTGACCCGACAGGGGAGAGCTACGAGCAGTACTTC
CSVDPTGESYEQYF
>-|TRBD1|TRBV6-6|TRBJ2-7
TGTGCCAGCAAAGGGGGCTTGTACGAGCAGTACTTC
CASKGGLYEQYF
>-|-|TRBV4-1|TRBJ2-6
TGCGCCAGCAGCCAAGGAGGGTACGGGGCCAACGTCCTGACTTTC
CASSQGGYGANVLTF
>-|-|TRBV2|TRBJ1-5
TGTGCCAGCAGTTCAGGCCCGCCTAATCAGCCCCAGCATTTT
CASSSGPPNQPQHF
>few|-|TRBV9|TRBJ2-7
TGTGCCAGCAGTGTGGGCACCTCCTACGAGCAGTACTTC
CASSVGTSYEQYF
>-|TRBD1|TRBV6-5|TRBJ2-7
TGTGCCAGCAGGCGGGGACAGGGGGCCTACGAGCAGTACTTC
CASRRGQGAYEQYF
>few|-|TRBV27|TRBJ2-7
TGTGCCAGCAGTTTAGGGGCAGGACCCTACGAGCAGTACTTC
CASSLGAGPYEQYF
>-|TRBD2|TRBV7-6|TRBJ2-1
TGTGCCAGCAGCTTAAGACTAGCGGGGGTTAACAATGAGCAGTTCTTC
CASSLRLAGVNNEQFF
>-|-|TRBV5-4|TRBJ2-5
TGTGCCAGCAGCAGCGGGTGGGGGGAGACCCAGTACTTC
CASSSGWGETQYF
>-|TRBD1|TRBV5-4|TRBJ2-3
TGTGCCAGCAGCCGGGACAGGGCGCTCACAGATACGCAGTATTTT
CASSRDRALTDTQYF